The sequence of this T cell receptor beta chain was determined in a study of T-cell reconstitution after alpha-beta-depleted transplantation in children. Preparation of the TCRbeta library used unique molecular identifiers. One entry per CDR3 protein results from TCRdb running MiXCR on the PCR reads. The data hold over 300,000 distinct CDR3 sequences, with about a tenth observed a single time. Germline V gene sequence: CDR1 SGHVS, CDR2 FNYEAQ. The CDR3 totals 18 residues. The ends lost 5 bases at V and 2 bases at J; junction bases unmatched: 10. The starting material was PBMCs from the stem cell graft donor, obtained from the stem cell graft. The source is a human donor who donated a stem cell graft to a child with acute lymphoblastic leukemia. The V and J genes are TRBV7-6 and TRBJ2-5; 14 bases are shared with TRBD2. The CDR3 loop is CASSRTGLAGVIQETQYF. In DNA, the CDR3 is TGTGCCAGCAGCAGGACGGGACTAGCGGGAGTAATACAAGAGACCCAGTACTTC.